The present TCR beta chain was sequenced within a study of CD8+CD57+ T cells in acquired aplastic anemia. Study as a whole: Across the sorted CD4+ and CD8+ cells, DNA amounts averaged roughly 3 ug.

Study conclusions and caveats: Patients and controls shared 25 to 30 CD8+ CDR3 sequences. Patients and healthy controls showed no significant CD8+ Simpson's diversity difference.

Genomic DNA was employed as the template in profiling TCR beta VDJ and CDR3. From the reads, TCRdb called clonotypes with MiXCR, one entry per CDR3 protein. The table shows hundreds of thousands of distinct CDR3 sequences, with about two thirds occurring only once. CDR1 and CDR2 (germline): SGHNT, YYREEE (reference sequence). The length of the CDR3 is 15 residues. With 0 bases removed from V and 7 bases from J, the gap between germline ends came to 11 bases. With regard to this clonotype: Its antigen remains unidentified.

The chain joins TRBV5-4 to TRBJ1-6; D unclear. This clonotype originated in a human donor in good health, serving as a control. Sequencing input: sorted CD4+, CD8+, or CD8+CD57+ T cells (not recorded which) from PBMCs. The CDR3 protein is CASSLAGGGNSPLHF. As DNA, the CDR3 is TGTGCCAGCAGCTTGGCAGGCGGCGGCAATTCACCCCTCCACTTT.